The 29 T cell receptor beta chains reported below all come from one sample, sequenced in a study of regulatory T cells in long-lasting Graves disease. The authors built TCR beta libraries using iRepertoire HTBI primers and Arm-PCR of CDR3 regions. TCRdb re-derived calls from the multiplex PCR reads in MiXCR, one entry per CDR3 protein. Among 700,000 or so distinct CDR3 sequences listed, about 32% were seen once. Time point of the sample: persistent/refractory GD, antithyroid drugs over 5 years with positive TRAb. PBMC RNA was the source of the TCR library. Specimen: peripheral blood mononuclear cells (PBMCs), collected when the disease was refractory, from a patient treated with antithyroid drugs. All receptors come from a female donor with Graves disease.

This clonotype was counted many times. V is TRBV9 and J is TRBJ1-1, with TRBD1 as a possible D gene (6 bases). CDR3 length: 16 residues. Trimming cost V 3 bases and J 3 bases, with 18 bases left between them. In germline, CDR1 is SGDLS, CDR2 YYNGEE. The CDR3 spells CASSDGSGQQYTEAFF. In DNA form, the CDR3 reads TGTGCCAGCAGCGACGGCAGTGGACAGCAGTACACTGAAGCTTTCTTT.

This clonotype was observed at least ten times. This chain links TRBV6-1 with TRBJ1-6; D call uncertain. Trimming removed 2 bases from V and 10 bases from J, with 15 bases in between. Germline assignment: CDR1 MNHNS and CDR2 SASEGT. CDR3 length: 15 amino acids. Written as DNA, the CDR3 is TGTGCCAGCAGTGAACCTCGGGGATTGAAATCACCCCTCCACTTT. This encodes CASSEPRGLKSPLHF.

The chain couples TRBV28 to TRBJ1-4; no reliable D call. Germline V gives CDR1 MDHEN, CDR2 SYDVKM. Trimming left V 5 bases short and J 8 bases short, with 18 bases between. The CDR3 runs 15 residues. As DNA, the CDR3 is TGTGCCAGCAGTGGTCTACCGGGCACGGGGGAAAAACTGTTTTTT. Its protein product is CASSGLPGTGEKLFF.

Concerning this clonotype itself: This clone may be a read error of a much larger clone one base away. The chain employs TRBV12-3 or TRBV12-4 and TRBJ2-2, with a weak D call TRBD2 (5 bases). This CDR3 has 13 amino acids. CDR3 bases: TGTGCCAGCGCTCGTAGGAACACCGGGGAGCTGGTTTTT. It specifies CASARRNTGELVF.

This clonotype has more than one count but fewer than ten. V usage is TRBV9 and J usage is TRBJ1-1, with no clear D. Germline CDR1 SGDLS, CDR2 YYNGEE. V lost 0 bases, J lost 0 bases, and 9 bases lay in between. This CDR3 region has 15 residues. In nucleotides, the CDR3 is TGTGCCAGCAGCGTAGCGGCAAACATGAACACTGAAGCTTTCTTT. Amino acids: CASSVAANMNTEAFF.

This rearrangement joins TRBV9 to TRBJ1-1; D not certain. Germline V gene lookup returns CDR1 SGDLS and CDR2 YYNGEE. The V end lost 0 bases, the J end lost 2 bases, and 8 bases lay between the germline ends. The CDR3 totals 14 residues. The CDR3 protein is CASSVAPYNTEAFF. Here the CDR3 DNA reads TGTGCCAGCAGCGTAGCACCGTATAACACTGAAGCTTTCTTT.

This clonotype appeared a few times. CDR3 in amino acids: CASSIGSGRGEQYF. As DNA, the CDR3 is TGTGCCAGTAGTATCGGAAGCGGGAGGGGCGAGCAGTACTTC. The gene calls are TRBV19 and TRBJ2-7, with TRBD2 identical over 10 bases. The V gene end was trimmed by 3 bases and the J gene end by 6 bases; junction bases not matched to a gene: 5. CDR1 is LNHDA and CDR2 is SQIVND in the germline V gene (reference sequence). This CDR3 is built from 14 residues. Full variable domain (rest looked up from reference TRBV19 and TRBJ2-7): DGGITQSPKYLFRKEGQNVTLSCEQNLNHDAMYWYRQDPGQGLRLIYYSQIVNDFQKGDIAEGYSVSREKKESFPLTVTSAQKNPTAFYLCASSIGSGRGEQYFGPGTRLTVT.

This rearrangement joins TRBV5-1 to TRBJ2-7; 8 bases match TRBD2. This CDR3 is built from 18 residues. V dropped 4 bases and J dropped 3; count of bases not matched to a gene: 18. Germline values: CDR1 SGHRS, CDR2 YFSETQ. The CDR3 bases are TGCGCCAGCAGCCTCCCGGGGGGCAGGGGCAGCGGGGGCTACGAGCAGTACTTC. The encoded protein is CASSLPGGRGSGGYEQYF.

This clonotype was found a few times. V and J are TRBV5-1 and TRBJ1-2; 9 nucleotides line up with TRBD1. CDR1 is SGHRS, CDR2 YFSETQ, per germline. The CDR3 extends over 16 amino acids. With V trimmed by 0 bases and J by 0 bases, 3 bases remained unmatched. The CDR3 sequence is CASSLGDRATNYGYTF. CDR3 DNA: TGCGCCAGCAGCTTGGGGGACAGGGCAACTAACTATGGCTACACCTTC. Supplemented by reference TRBV5-1 and TRBJ1-2, the full variable domain reads KAGVTQTPRYLIKTRGQQVTLSCSPISGHRSVSWYQQTPGQGLQFLFEYFSETQRNKGNFPGRFSGRQFSNSRSEMNVSTLELGDSALYLCASSLGDRATNYGYTFGSGTRLTVV.

This clonotype was seen only once. A much bigger clone sits one base away, suggesting this may be a read error. V gene TRBV15 combines with J gene TRBJ2-5, with D perhaps TRBD2 (5 bases). Germline-derived CDR1 and CDR2 are LNHNV and YYDKDF (reference sequence). This CDR3 contains 13 residues. The CDR3 bases are TGTGCCACCAGCAACGGGAACCAAGAGGCCCAGTACTTC. Amino acid sequence: CATSNGNQEAQYF.

This clonotype has only a few counts. CDR3 sequence: CASSIDYRDSYEQYF. For the CDR3, the DNA is TGTGCCAGTAGTATAGATTACAGGGACTCCTACGAGCAGTACTTC. The chain is built from TRBV19 and TRBJ2-7, with D tentatively TRBD1 (6 bases). Germline V lookup: CDR1 LNHDA, CDR2 SQIVND (reference sequence). The CDR3 length is 15 residues. Trimming left V 0 bases short and J 0 bases short, with 9 bases between.

The V call is TRBV6-1, the J call TRBJ2-1, with D possibly TRBD2 on 6 matching bases. The CDR3 totals 14 residues. V was shortened by 6 bases and J by 4 bases, with 13 bases between the two germline ends. CDR1 is MNHNS and CDR2 is SASEGT in the germline V gene. The CDR3 DNA reads TGTGCCAGCAGCTCCGGGACTGGATACAATGAGCAGTTCTTC. It encodes CASSSGTGYNEQFF.

This clonotype was seen a handful of times. V gene TRBV19 combines with J gene TRBJ1-5, with 8 bases identical to TRBD1. The CDR3 consists of 15 residues. With 7 bases clipped from V and 1 base from J, the junction kept 6 bases outside the gene matches. From germline, CDR1 is LNHDA and CDR2 SQIVND (reference sequence). The CDR3 DNA follows: TGTGCCAGTAAAGTGGGACAGGCGAGCAATCAGCCCCAGCATTTT. Its translation: CASKVGQASNQPQHF.

There are many counts of this clonotype. V and J are TRBV2 and TRBJ1-4; the D is unclear. Germline V lookup: CDR1 SNHLY, CDR2 FYNNEI. V shed 2 bases and J shed 7 bases, with 11 bases lying between them. There are 14 residues in the CDR3. CDR3 coding DNA: TGTGCCAGCAGTGAATATCTGGGTAGTGAAAAACTGTTTTTT. Protein: CASSEYLGSEKLFF.

There are many counts of this clonotype. The CDR3 protein is CASILDRGGTGELFF. The CDR3 region has the DNA TGTGCCAGCATCCTGGACAGGGGTGGCACCGGGGAGCTGTTTTTT. The chain has TRBV2 and TRBJ2-2; 9 nucleotides align to TRBD1. V lost 7 bases, J lost 4 bases, and 7 bases stayed unmatched. The CDR3 extends over 15 amino acids. CDR1 and CDR2 from the germline V gene are SNHLY and FYNNEI. The full variable domain, completed using reference TRBV2 and TRBJ2-2, is EPEVTQTPSHQVTQMGQEVILRCVPISNHLYFYWYRQILGQKVEFLVSFYNNEISEKSEIFDDQFSVERPDGSNFTLKIRSTKLEDSAMYFCASILDRGGTGELFFGEGSRLTVL.

There are many counts of this clonotype. The chain couples TRBV15 to TRBJ1-2; D is ambiguous. CDR3 size: 15 residues. The V gene's germline CDR1 is LNHNV and CDR2 YYDKDF (reference sequence). V was shortened by 1 base and J by 0 bases, with 9 bases between the two germline ends. As DNA, the CDR3 is TGTGCCACCAGCAGAGTTGCAGGCGCTAACTATGGCTACACCTTC. Protein product: CATSRVAGANYGYTF.

The chain employs TRBV10-1 and TRBJ2-2, with D possibly being TRBD1 or TRBD2 (5 bases each). CDR3 size: 13 residues. The germline CDR1 and CDR2 sequences are WNHNN and SYGVQD (reference sequence). V was pared by 5 bases and J by 4 bases, with 8 bases between. This CDR3 is CASSWDLTGELFF. CDR3 bases: TGCGCCAGCAGTTGGGACCTCACCGGGGAGCTGTTTTTT.

This clonotype was observed a few times. A much larger clonotype is one base distant, so this may be a read error. The V call is TRBV15, the J call TRBJ1-2; 10 nucleotides agree with TRBD1. CDR1 is LNHNV, CDR2 YYDKDF, per germline (reference sequence). V dropped 4 bases and J dropped 7; count of bases not matched to a gene: 6. The CDR3 loop spans 14 amino acids. The CDR3 is CATSTMGQGTGYTF. CDR3 sequence (DNA): TGTGCCACCAGCACAATGGGACAGGGGACTGGCTACACCTTC.

This clonotype has a count of ten or more. The chain employs TRBV2 and TRBJ1-4, with D unclear. The CDR3 has 11 residues. Germline lookup yields CDR1 SNHLY and CDR2 FYNNEI. Trimming stripped 7 bases from V and 8 bases from J, with 8 bases between. CDR3 in DNA: TGTGCCAGCAAGGTTGAGGAAAAACTGTTTTTT. This codes for CASKVEEKLFF. The full variable domain, rest sourced from reference TRBV2 and TRBJ1-4, is EPEVTQTPSHQVTQMGQEVILRCVPISNHLYFYWYRQILGQKVEFLVSFYNNEISEKSEIFDDQFSVERPDGSNFTLKIRSTKLEDSAMYFCASKVEEKLFFGSGTQLSVL.

J is TRBJ1-5 and V is TRBV19, with 8 bases fitting TRBD1. Germline trimming cut 1 base from V and 5 bases from J; bases unmatched to any gene: 4. CDR1 is LNHDA and CDR2 is SQIVND in the germline V gene (reference sequence). CDR3 length: 15 residues. CDR3 bases: TGTGCCAGTAGTATAGTGGGACAGGACGATCAGCCCCAGCATTTT. It is translated as CASSIVGQDDQPQHF.

This clonotype was found many times. This chain links TRBV11-2 with TRBJ2-4; 10 bases agree with TRBD1. The CDR3 consists of 15 residues. V was pared by 5 bases and J by 6 bases, with 7 bases of the junction left unmatched. The germline CDR1 and CDR2 sequences are SGHAT and FQNNGV. The CDR3 region has the DNA TGTGCCAGCAGCCCCCATCGGACAGGGGGAAACATTCAGTACTTC. This codes for CASSPHRTGGNIQYF.

Many counts were recorded for this clonotype. V is TRBV6-1 and J is TRBJ1-5; weak D call: TRBD1 (5 bases). The CDR3 loop spans 13 amino acids. The germline V gene has CDR1 MNHNS and CDR2 SASEGT. The V end was cut by 4 bases, the J end by 4 bases, with 8 bases between. Here the CDR3 reads CASSATDNQPQHF. For the CDR3, the DNA is TGTGCCAGCAGTGCGACAGATAATCAGCCCCAGCATTTT.

The sample holds many counts of this clonotype. The chain combines TRBV3-1 with TRBJ2-5, with D perhaps given as TRBD1 or TRBD2 (6 bases each). Germline CDR1 LGHDT, CDR2 YNNKEL (reference sequence). Deletions cut 5 bases from V and 5 bases from J, with 15 bases between. The CDR3 covers 14 residues. The chain's CDR3 is CASSERGRMETQYF. The CDR3 bases are TGTGCCAGCAGCGAGAGGGGGAGGATGGAGACCCAGTACTTC.

This clonotype came up once. A read error is possible here, since a much larger clone lies one base away. The conserved closing phenylalanine or tryptophan is absent in this CDR3, likely reflecting a read error. This rearrangement joins TRBV11-3 to TRBJ2-7, with TRBD2 as a possible D gene (6 bases). Trimming pared 2 bases from V and 5 bases from J, leaving 13 bases between. Germline V CDR1 and CDR2: SGHNT, YENEEA. The CDR3 covers 14 residues. CDR3 loop: CASSLIRGNDEQYS. CDR3 coding DNA: TGTGCCAGCAGCTTAATCCGGGGGAACGACGAGCAGTACTCC.

This clonotype has more than one count but fewer than ten. The chain has TRBV20-1 and TRBJ2-2, with TRBD2 as a possible D gene (5 bases). Per the germline V gene, CDR1 is DFQATT and CDR2 is SNEGSKA (reference sequence). V was shortened by 1 base and J by 1 base, with 10 bases between the two germline ends. This CDR3 comprises 15 residues. The CDR3 nucleotides are TGCAGTGCTAGAGGCCGGGGAGAGAACACCGGGGAGCTGTTTTTT. This codes for CSARGRGENTGELFF.

The rearrangement links TRBV6-1 to TRBJ1-1; 7 bases are a match to TRBD1. CDR3 length: 16 residues. With 4 bases clipped from V and 1 base from J, the junction kept 9 bases outside the gene matches. The germline V gene encodes CDR1 MNHNS and CDR2 SASEGT. DNA of the CDR3: TGTGCCAGCAGTGCCCAGACGACAGGGCGGAACACTGAAGCTTTCTTT. Amino acids: CASSAQTTGRNTEAFF.

This clonotype occurred a few times. The V and J genes are TRBV6-1 and TRBJ1-5; D may be TRBD1 (5 bases). The CDR3 has 13 amino acids. The germline CDR1 and CDR2 sequences are MNHNS and SASEGT. V was cut by 5 bases and J by 15 bases, with 20 bases left in between. The CDR3 nucleotides read TGTGCCAGCAGTCCCGGACATCTTCTATCCTGGCATTTT. It codes for CASSPGHLLSWHF.

V is TRBV27 and J is TRBJ2-7; either TRBD1 or TRBD2 may fit D (5 bases each). In germline, CDR1 is MNHEY, CDR2 SMNVEV (reference sequence). V lost 2 bases and J lost 0, with 11 bases in between. The CDR3 has 15 amino acids. CDR3 loop: CASSLTRGVSYEQYF. CDR3 bases: TGTGCCAGCAGTTTAACAAGAGGGGTCTCCTACGAGCAGTACTTC.

This clonotype has a handful of counts. V is TRBV12-3 or TRBV12-4 and J is TRBJ1-1; 7 bases match TRBD1. With 6 bases clipped from V and 6 bases from J, the junction kept 16 bases outside the gene matches. The CDR3 has 16 residues. The CDR3 nucleotides read TGTGCCAGCAGCGCGTACAGGGGTCTAAGGAATGCTGAAGCTTTCTTT. Amino acids: CASSAYRGLRNAEAFF.